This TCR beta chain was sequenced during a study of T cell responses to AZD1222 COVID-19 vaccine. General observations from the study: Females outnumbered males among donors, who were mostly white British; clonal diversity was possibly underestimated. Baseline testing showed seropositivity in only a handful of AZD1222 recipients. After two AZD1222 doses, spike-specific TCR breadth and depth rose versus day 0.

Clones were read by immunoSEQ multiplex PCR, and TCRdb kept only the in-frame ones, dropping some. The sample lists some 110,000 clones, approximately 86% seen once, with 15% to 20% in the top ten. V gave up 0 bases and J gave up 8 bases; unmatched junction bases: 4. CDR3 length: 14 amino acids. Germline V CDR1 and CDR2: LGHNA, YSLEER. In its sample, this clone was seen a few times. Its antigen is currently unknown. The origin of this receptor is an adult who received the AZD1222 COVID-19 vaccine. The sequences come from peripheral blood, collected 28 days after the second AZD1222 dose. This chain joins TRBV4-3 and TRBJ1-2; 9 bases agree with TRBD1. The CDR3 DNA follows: TGCGCCAGCAGCCAAGAGACAGGGGGAAACGGCTACACCTTC. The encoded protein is CASSQETGGNGYTF.